The next 23 T cell receptor beta chains were all read from a single sample in a study of blood T cell repertoires in COVID-19. Clones were read by immunoSEQ multiplex PCR, and TCRdb kept only the in-frame ones, dropping some. The table has 160,000 or so clones, 85% to 90% seen once; the top ten hold 10%. Sequenced sample: peripheral blood. The receptor source for this set is a woman aged 70-85 years with COVID-19, enrolled during active disease.

V usage is TRBV23-1 and J usage is TRBJ1-2, with a weak D call TRBD1 (6 bases). TRBV23-1 counts as an open reading frame of uncertain function. This CDR3 spans 16 amino acids. V gave up 6 bases and J gave up 2 bases, with 19 bases separating them. The CDR3 DNA reads as TGCGCCAGCAGACTCCCCGTGGGGGCGACGAACTATGGCTACACCTTC. Its translation is CASRLPVGATNYGYTF.

This chain joins TRBV5-4 and TRBJ1-1; 11 positions agree with TRBD1. The CDR3 is 15 residues long. Germline CDR1 reads SGHNT; CDR2 reads YYREEE (reference sequence). The trim removed 4 bases at V and 5 bases at J, leaving 7 bases unmatched. CDR3 sequence: CASSRTGGAGTEAFF. CDR3 in DNA: TGTGCCAGCAGCCGGACAGGGGGCGCCGGGACTGAAGCTTTCTTT.

The chain joins TRBV20-1 to TRBJ2-1, with 10 bases matching TRBD2. Trimming removed 3 bases from V and 4 bases from J; junction bases left unmatched: 12. This CDR3 comprises 17 residues. Germline-derived CDR1 and CDR2 are DFQATT and SNEGSKA (reference sequence). In DNA, the CDR3 is TGCAGTGCTAGTGATAGCGGGGGGACAACCAGATACAATGAGCAGTTCTTC. This translates into CSASDSGGTTRYNEQFF.

On this clone: Distinct nucleotide sequences in the sample also encode this CDR3. The chain has TRBV5-1 and TRBJ1-3, with unresolved D. V lost 0 bases and J lost 0, with 4 bases in between. Per the germline V gene, CDR1 is SGHRS and CDR2 is YFSETQ. This CDR3 spans 14 amino acids. CDR3: CASSLGSSGNTIYF. The CDR3 DNA reads TGCGCCAGCAGCTTGGGCAGCTCTGGAAACACCATATATTTT.

The J gene is TRBJ1-2, the V gene TRBV28; TRBD1 matches 7 bases. The CDR3 is 13 amino acids. Per germline, CDR1 MDHEN and CDR2 SYDVKM. Unmatched junction bases numbered 9, after V lost 6 bases and J lost 8 bases. The CDR3 loop is CASRSRGRIGYTF. In nucleotides, the CDR3 is TGTGCCAGCAGATCTAGGGGGCGGATAGGCTACACCTTC.

This clone occurred once. This chain connects TRBV3-1 (or the pseudogene TRBV3-2) to TRBJ2-5, with D perhaps matching TRBD2 (5 bases). Germline values: CDR1 LGHDT, CDR2 YNNKEL (reference sequence). V lost 4 bases to trimming and J lost 2 bases, with 11 bases between them. CDR3 size: 14 residues. As DNA, the CDR3 is TGTGCCAGCAGCCTCCGCCGGGATCAAGAGACCCAGTACTTC. Translation gives CASSLRRDQETQYF.

J is TRBJ2-3 and V is TRBV18, with TRBD2 as a possible D gene (6 bases). Trimming shortened V by 1 base and J by 0 bases, and 11 bases separated the two germline ends. The germline gives CDR1 KGHSH, CDR2 LQKENI. CDR3 length: 16 residues. The CDR3 sequence: CASSPRTTQSTDTQYF. DNA of the CDR3: TGTGCCAGCTCACCACGGACTACCCAAAGCACAGATACGCAGTATTTT.

Here the CDR3 DNA reads TGTGCCAGCAGCTTAGACGGGGGGGCCCAAGAGACCCAGTACTTC. This encodes CASSLDGGAQETQYF. The rearrangement uses TRBV7-2 and TRBJ2-5; TRBD2 agrees at 8 bases. The CDR3 spans 15 residues. Germline V gives CDR1 SGHTA, CDR2 FQGNSA. Germline trimming cut 1 base from V and 1 base from J; bases unmatched to any gene: 2.

This chain connects TRBV28 to TRBJ1-1; 7 positions agree with TRBD1. The V segment lost 5 bases and the J segment 1 base; nucleotides outside the gene matches: 10. The germline CDR1 and CDR2 sequences are MDHEN and SYDVKM. The CDR3 is 16 residues long. The CDR3 reads CASSLYLRTGNTEAFF. The CDR3 DNA reads TGTGCCAGCAGTCTCTACCTTAGGACAGGGAACACTGAAGCTTTCTTT. The variable domain in full, completed from reference TRBV28 and TRBJ1-1, reads DVKVTQSSRYLVKRTGEKVFLECVQDMDHENMFWYRQDPGLGLRLIYFSYDVKMKEKGDIPEGYSVSREKKERFSLILESASTNQTSMYLCASSLYLRTGNTEAFFGQGTRLTVV.

This clone turned up a few times. The rearrangement joins TRBV30 to TRBJ1-3, with D maybe TRBD1 (5 bases). Between the trimmed V and J ends, which lost 3 bases and 3 bases, there was a span of 15 bases. This CDR3 comprises 15 residues. Germline V gene lookup returns CDR1 GTSNPN and CDR2 SVGIG (reference sequence). The CDR3 loop reads CAWSRGIAFGNTIYF. CDR3 nucleotide sequence: TGTGCCTGGAGCCGGGGGATAGCCTTTGGAAACACCATATATTTT.

The J gene is TRBJ1-1, the V gene TRBV6-4, with 11 bases identical to TRBD1. Trimming took 7 bases from V and 7 from J; bases not matched to a gene: 11. The germline CDR1 and CDR2 sequences are MRHNA and SNTAGT. The CDR3 has 15 residues. The CDR3 sequence: CASTRDRGYEGEAFF. The CDR3 region has the DNA TGTGCCAGCACGAGGGACAGGGGGTATGAAGGTGAAGCTTTCTTT.

The V gene is TRBV15, the J gene TRBJ1-5; TRBD1 aligns across 7 bases. Germline loops: CDR1 LNHNV, CDR2 YYDKDF (reference sequence). This CDR3 spans 13 amino acids. V was clipped by 1 base and J by 15 bases; unmatched bases: 9. For the CDR3, the DNA is TGTGCCACCAGCAGAGTGAAGGGGGCCAACGGGCATTTT. Translating gives CATSRVKGANGHF.

This chain links TRBV5-1 with TRBJ2-5; no definite D call. Germline V CDR1 and CDR2: SGHRS, YFSETQ. This CDR3 is 13 amino acids long. With 2 bases removed from V and 0 bases from J, the gap between germline ends came to 5 bases. CDR3 nucleotides: TGCGCCAGCAGCTTTATAGACCAAGAGACCCAGTACTTC. Encoded protein: CASSFIDQETQYF.

This chain uses TRBV6-1 with TRBJ1-5; D is uncertain. The V and J ends lost 0 bases and 9 bases respectively, with 15 bases between them. CDR3 size: 15 residues. Germline V lookup: CDR1 MNHNS, CDR2 SASEGT. This CDR3 is CASSEAGDPEGPQHF. As DNA, the CDR3 is TGTGCCAGCAGTGAAGCTGGAGACCCCGAGGGGCCCCAGCATTTT.

This clone occurred a few times. V and J are TRBV6-6 and TRBJ1-1, with D possibly TRBD1 on 5 matching bases. Germline CDR1 MNHNY, CDR2 SVGAGI (reference sequence). V lost 5 bases and J 5 bases, leaving 18 bases between the germline ends. This CDR3 is 15 amino acids long. The CDR3 sequence: CASSRPQGLSTEAFF. CDR3 nucleotides: TGTGCCAGCAGTCGGCCCCAGGGCCTTTCGACTGAAGCTTTCTTT.

The chain recombines TRBV7-6 with TRBJ1-2; no clear D. CDR1 and CDR2 from the germline V gene are SGHVS and FNYEAQ. This CDR3 is built from 12 residues. V was clipped by 8 bases and J by 0 bases, with 7 bases between them. The CDR3 here is CASAQTNYGYTF. CDR3 nucleotides: TGTGCCAGCGCTCAGACTAACTATGGCTACACCTTC.

This rearrangement joins TRBV4-1 to TRBJ1-2; TRBD1 is a possible D gene (6 bases). Germline V lookup: CDR1 MGHRA, CDR2 YSYEKL. V shed 2 bases and J shed 4 bases, with 11 bases lying between them. CDR3 length: 14 residues. The DNA for the CDR3 is TGCGCCAGCAGCCAAACCCGGGACACCTATGGCTACACCTTC. This gives the protein CASSQTRDTYGYTF.

The V call is TRBV4-2, the J call TRBJ2-5, with D maybe TRBD2 (6 bases). This CDR3 contains 17 residues. Germline assignment: CDR1 LGHNA and CDR2 YNFKEQ. Trimming stripped 0 bases from V and 4 bases from J, with 18 bases between. The CDR3 spells CASSQEDGLLARETQYF. The CDR3 region has the DNA TGTGCCAGCAGCCAAGAAGACGGACTCCTAGCGCGAGAGACCCAGTACTTC.

The V call is TRBV10-3, the J call TRBJ1-5; D is possibly TRBD1 (6 bases). The CDR3 is made up of 15 amino acids. Germline CDR1 reads ENHRY; CDR2 reads SYGVKD. Trimming shortened V by 1 base and J by 3 bases, and 10 bases separated the two germline ends. CDR3 nucleotide sequence: TGTGCCATCAGTGAGTTCAGGGACACCAATCAGCCCCAGCATTTT. Its translation: CAISEFRDTNQPQHF.

The chain joins TRBV28 to TRBJ1-2; 7 nucleotides align to TRBD1. The germline CDR1 and CDR2 sequences are MDHEN and SYDVKM. Unmatched junction bases numbered 6, after V lost 7 bases and J lost 1 base. The CDR3 length is 14 residues. The CDR3 region has the DNA TGTGCCAGCACCCGACAGGGCCTTAACTATGGCTACACCTTC. Amino acid sequence: CASTRQGLNYGYTF.

In DNA form, the CDR3 reads TGTGCCAGCTCGAAGCTAGCGGGGTACAATGAGCAGTTCTTC. Translated: CASSKLAGYNEQFF. V usage is TRBV19 and J usage is TRBJ2-1; 9 nucleotides align to TRBD2. This CDR3 is 14 amino acids long. V lost 9 bases, J lost 4 bases, and 7 bases stayed unmatched. Germline CDR1 is LNHDA and CDR2 is SQIVND (reference sequence).

This chain joins TRBV5-3 and TRBJ2-1; possibly TRBD2 for D (6 bases). TRBV5-3 is noted as an ORF with a role that remains uncertain. V was pared by 0 bases and J by 0 bases, with 10 bases between. The CDR3 has 16 residues. CDR3 sequence reads: CARSLGWGGSYNEQFF. CDR3 DNA: TGTGCCAGAAGCTTGGGGTGGGGAGGCTCCTACAATGAGCAGTTCTTC.

This sequence joins TRBV19 and TRBJ2-7; 11 nucleotides align to TRBD2. The CDR3 totals 13 residues. Germline CDR1 LNHDA, CDR2 SQIVND (reference sequence). Trimming at V came to 9 bases and at J to 3 bases, leaving 4 bases not matched to a gene. The CDR3 DNA reads TGTGCCAGCCGGGGACTAGCGGACTACGAGCAGTACTTC. This codes for CASRGLADYEQYF.